This T cell receptor beta chain was retrieved from a study of T cell responses to AZD1222 COVID-19 vaccine. Some clones are missing from TCRdb's copy, which holds only in-frame ones; the method was immunoSEQ multiplex PCR. The top ten hold approximately 3.8% of the sample, which has about 140,000 clones, 92% seen once. Regarding the study as a whole: Across spike, vaccine-associated CD4 TCRs were found, dominant at 160-218 and 743-854. Among the donors, most were white British and more were female, and clonal diversity was possibly underestimated. There were repertoire samples only from the period after the peak T cell response. At baseline, seropositivity was found in only a handful of AZD1222 recipients.

On this clone itself: No antigen is known for it.

V was cut by 8 bases and J by 4 bases, with 21 bases left in between. This CDR3 has 16 residues. Looked up from germline, CDR1 is SNHLY and CDR2 is FYNNEI. The TCR sequence derives from an adult who received the AZD1222 COVID-19 vaccine. The sequenced sample was peripheral blood, obtained 28 days after the second AZD1222 dose. V gene TRBV2 combines with J gene TRBJ2-4, with a weak D call TRBD2 (6 bases). CDR3 loop: CASGGRYTNEKNIQYF. The CDR3 nucleotides read TGTGCCAGCGGTGGGAGGTATACAAACGAGAAAAACATTCAGTACTTC.